Given below is one T cell receptor beta chain in context. This CDR3 is built from 14 residues. The V end was cut by 5 bases, the J end by 6 bases, with 14 bases between. These data originate in a study of patients and donors after allogeneic stem cell transplantation. TCRdb reprocessed the RT-PCR reads with MiXCR, giving one entry per CDR3 protein. The sample records hundreds of thousands of distinct CDR3 sequences, roughly 17% being singletons. Source material: blood, either unsorted or a sorted T cell fraction (not recorded which). The rearrangement links TRBV12-3 or TRBV12-4 to TRBJ2-1; D is possibly TRBD2 (5 bases). The TCR originated in a human donor who was either an allogeneic HSCT recipient or a stem cell or donor lymphocyte infusion donor (not recorded which). It is not recorded whose cells these are; they may come from a transplant donor. The CDR3 loop reads CASSAEDLSNEQFF. The CDR3 bases are TGTGCCAGCAGTGCCGAGGACTTAAGCAATGAGCAGTTCTTC.